The TCR beta chain under discussion was sequenced for a study of blood T cell repertoires in COVID-19. Germline loops: CDR1 SGHRS, CDR2 YFSETQ. This CDR3 comprises 15 residues. V dropped 1 base and J dropped 7; count of bases not matched to a gene: 8. Cohorts were assigned according to the clinical history that participants reported. Repertoires were generated with immunoSEQ multiplex PCR, while TCRdb's copy carries only in-frame clones and drops some. The table shows around 250,000 clones, with roughly 85% occurring only once. The sequenced sample consisted of PBMCs or T cells enriched from blood (not recorded which). V usage is TRBV5-1 and J usage is TRBJ2-7; 10 bases agree with TRBD2. The TCR sequence derives from a woman between 45 and 60 years old who had recovered from COVID-19. CDR3 amino acids: CASSLPDASGSEQYF. In nucleotides, the CDR3 is TGCGCCAGCAGCTTGCCCGATGCTAGCGGGAGTGAGCAGTACTTC. The full variable domain, its missing parts supplied by reference TRBV5-1 and TRBJ2-7, is KAGVTQTPRYLIKTRGQQVTLSCSPISGHRSVSWYQQTPGQGLQFLFEYFSETQRNKGNFPGRFSGRQFSNSRSEMNVSTLELGDSALYLCASSLPDASGSEQYFGPGTRLTVT.